The 29 T cell receptor beta chains reported below all come from one sample, sequenced in a study of blood T cell repertoires in COVID-19. Generated by immunoSEQ multiplex PCR, the TCRdb table keeps only in-frame clones and is missing some. The table includes around 160,000 clones, about 80% detected once. The material sequenced was PBMCs or T cells enriched from blood (not recorded which). These receptor sequences come from a woman between 55 and 75 years old who had recovered from COVID-19.

The V and J genes are TRBV5-1 and TRBJ1-1; a weak D match, TRBD1 (5 bases). This CDR3 has 13 residues. The V and J ends lost 1 base and 7 bases respectively, with 11 bases between them. The germline CDR1 and CDR2 sequences are SGHRS and YFSETQ. This chain's CDR3 is CASSLRDGGEAFF. The DNA of the CDR3 is TGCGCCAGCAGCTTGAGGGACGGGGGTGAAGCTTTCTTT.

The chain joins TRBV2 to TRBJ1-2; no clear D. The CDR3 sequence is 11 residues long. CDR1 and CDR2 (germline): SNHLY, FYNNEI. V dropped 7 bases and J dropped 8 bases, with 11 bases sitting between them. This chain's CDR3 is CASTSSRGYTF. The CDR3 DNA follows: TGTGCCAGCACCAGCAGCAGGGGCTACACCTTC.

There are many counts of this clone. The chain recombines TRBV10-2 with TRBJ1-2; D might be TRBD1 (6 bases). Germline values: CDR1 WSHSY, CDR2 SAAADI. Trimming pared 0 bases from V and 6 bases from J, leaving 8 bases between. This CDR3 has 13 residues. The DNA of the CDR3 is TGCGCCAGCAGTGAGTCGAGGGGGAATGGCTACACCTTC. It is translated as CASSESRGNGYTF.

The chain carries TRBV19 and TRBJ1-6, with D tentatively TRBD1 (5 bases). Trimming removed 3 bases from V and 5 bases from J, with 11 bases in between. Germline V gene sequence: CDR1 LNHDA, CDR2 SQIVND (reference sequence). The CDR3 is made up of 15 amino acids. CDR3 amino acids: CASSMQGGNNSPLHF. CDR3 nucleotide sequence: TGTGCCAGTAGTATGCAGGGCGGGAATAATTCACCCCTCCACTTT.

The chain uses TRBV4-2 and TRBJ1-4; a possible D gene is TRBD1 (5 bases). Germline CDR1 reads LGHNA; CDR2 reads YNFKEQ. The germline V and J ends were trimmed by 2 bases and 8 bases, with 12 bases remaining between them. The CDR3 extends over 14 amino acids. This CDR3 is CASSQIQGGEKLFF. As DNA, the CDR3 is TGTGCCAGCAGCCAAATTCAGGGTGGGGAAAAACTGTTTTTT.

There are a few counts of this clone. This chain joins TRBV5-1 and TRBJ2-3, with 9 nucleotides matching TRBD2. V lost 3 bases, J lost 4 bases, and 6 bases stayed unmatched. Germline-derived CDR1 and CDR2 are SGHRS and YFSETQ. This CDR3 is 15 amino acids long. The DNA of the CDR3 is TGCGCCAGCAGCTCCGCGCGGGGGGGCCCAGATACGCAGTATTTT. Amino acids: CASSSARGGPDTQYF. Using reference TRBV5-1 and TRBJ2-3 for the parts outside the CDR3, the full variable domain is KAGVTQTPRYLIKTRGQQVTLSCSPISGHRSVSWYQQTPGQGLQFLFEYFSETQRNKGNFPGRFSGRQFSNSRSEMNVSTLELGDSALYLCASSSARGGPDTQYFGPGTRLTVL.

The chain combines TRBV4-2 with TRBJ1-2, with TRBD1 matching over 10 bases. V gave up 0 bases and J gave up 0 bases; unmatched junction bases: 1. Germline CDR1 reads LGHNA; CDR2 reads YNFKEQ. The CDR3 covers 16 residues. The CDR3 DNA follows: TGTGCCAGCAGCCAAGAAGGGACAGGGGCTAACTATGGCTACACCTTC. It codes for CASSQEGTGANYGYTF.

The rearrangement joins TRBV5-4 to TRBJ1-1; D not certain. CDR1 and CDR2 (germline): SGHNT, YYREEE (reference sequence). This CDR3 comprises 15 residues. The ends were cut back, 4 bases at V and 3 bases at J, with 16 bases in the middle. The CDR3 DNA reads TGTGCCAGCAGCCCCTCGGGAGGGTTGGACACTGAAGCTTTCTTT. Its protein is CASSPSGGLDTEAFF.

The V call is TRBV6-5, the J call TRBJ2-7; 9 nucleotides agree with TRBD1. The CDR3 contains 16 residues. Unmatched junction bases numbered 13, after V lost 4 bases and J lost 6 bases. Per the germline V gene, CDR1 is MNHEY and CDR2 is SVGAGI. As DNA, the CDR3 is TGTGCCAGCAGTTCAACCTGGGACAGGGTTAGGGGCGAGCAGTACTTC. Amino acids: CASSSTWDRVRGEQYF.

The rearrangement links TRBV3-1 (or the pseudogene TRBV3-2) to TRBJ2-1; 9 bases are shared with TRBD2. The CDR3 spans 16 residues. Looked up from germline, CDR1 is LGHDT and CDR2 is YNNKEL (reference sequence). V shed 1 base, J shed 6 bases, and the junction held 7 bases outside the gene matches. CDR3 nucleotides: TGTGCCAGCAGCCAAGGGGTAGCGGGGGCGATCAATGAGCAGTTCTTC. The encoded protein is CASSQGVAGAINEQFF.

The genes are TRBV19 and TRBJ1-3; no firm D call. V lost 7 bases and J lost 1, with 11 bases in between. Germline V gene lookup returns CDR1 LNHDA and CDR2 SQIVND (reference sequence). The CDR3 covers 14 residues. CDR3 sequence (DNA): TGTGCCAGTACTTTTGTGGCATCTGGAAACACCATATATTTT. Its translation: CASTFVASGNTIYF.

The V gene is TRBV4-1, the J gene TRBJ2-1; 11 bases align to TRBD2. J was trimmed by 8 bases and V by 3 bases; bases with no gene match: 12. This CDR3 is 17 amino acids long. CDR1 and CDR2 (germline): MGHRA, YSYEKL. CDR3 DNA sequence: TGCGCCAGCAGCCACGTCCAAGCTAGCGGGGGGTCCTATGAGCAGTTCTTC. It codes for CASSHVQASGGSYEQFF.

The V and J genes are TRBV21-1 and TRBJ1-6; TRBD1, the D gene given by the table, was not confirmed from the DNA. TRBV21-1 is listed as a pseudogene. The CDR3 runs 15 residues. For the CDR3, the DNA is TGTGCCAGCAGCAACGGGAGGACAGGGGAATCACCCCTCCACTTT. This encodes CASSNGRTGESPLHF.

This clone was counted a few times. The chain has TRBV3-1 (or the pseudogene TRBV3-2) and TRBJ2-7, with TRBD1 matching over 7 bases. This CDR3 contains 14 residues. V shed 4 bases and J 4 bases; nucleotides not matched to a gene: 7. In germline, CDR1 is LGHDT, CDR2 YNNKEL (reference sequence). The chain's CDR3 is CASSPTGRRYEQYF. CDR3 in DNA: TGTGCCAGCAGCCCGACAGGGAGAAGGTACGAGCAGTACTTC.

The V and J genes are TRBV7-3 and TRBJ2-5, with 9 positions matching TRBD1. V gave up 5 bases and J gave up 5 bases; unmatched junction bases: 12. CDR1 and CDR2 (germline): SGHTA, FQGTGA. The CDR3 loop spans 16 amino acids. This CDR3 reads CASSLHPGQGTETQYF. The CDR3 coding sequence is TGTGCCAGCAGCCTCCATCCGGGACAGGGTACGGAGACCCAGTACTTC.

The DNA for the CDR3 is TGTGCCAGCAGCGTAACCGGGACAGGGGGTGAAGCTTTCTTT. It specifies CASSVTGTGGEAFF. The rearrangement joins TRBV7-8 to TRBJ1-1, with 11 nucleotides matching TRBD1. Germline assignment: CDR1 SGHVS and CDR2 FQNEAQ. The CDR3 is 14 amino acids. Trimming cost V 5 bases and J 7 bases; bases outside gene matches: 6. Full variable domain (remainder filled in from reference TRBV7-8 and TRBJ1-1): GAGVSQSPRYKVAKRGQDVALRCDPISGHVSLFWYQQALGQGPEFLTYFQNEAQLDKSGLPSDRFFAERPEGSVSTLKIQRTQQEDSAVYLCASSVTGTGGEAFFGQGTRLTVV.

The rearrangement links TRBV4-1 to TRBJ2-5, with 11 bases that match TRBD2. The germline V gene has CDR1 MGHRA and CDR2 YSYEKL. The length of the CDR3 is 17 residues. With 4 bases clipped from V and 5 bases from J, the junction kept 12 bases outside the gene matches. CDR3 in amino acids: CASSPKLAGGPWETQYF. Written as DNA, the CDR3 is TGCGCCAGCAGCCCAAAATTAGCGGGGGGGCCATGGGAGACCCAGTACTTC.

V and J are TRBV19 and TRBJ1-5, with D possibly TRBD1 on 6 matching bases. Germline loops: CDR1 LNHDA, CDR2 SQIVND (reference sequence). There are 14 residues in the CDR3. The V end was cut by 4 bases, the J end by 3 bases, with 10 bases between. The CDR3 nucleotides are TGTGCCAGTAGTACACAGGGAGACAATCAGCCCCAGCATTTT. Encoded protein: CASSTQGDNQPQHF.

This chain connects TRBV5-1 to TRBJ2-3; TRBD1 is a possible D gene (5 bases). CDR3 length: 14 amino acids. Germline V gene data show CDR1 as SGHRS and CDR2 as YFSETQ. Trimming pared 0 bases from V and 5 bases from J, leaving 10 bases between. CDR3 DNA sequence: TGCGCCAGCAGCTTGGGCAGGGAAGGAGATACGCAGTATTTT. It translates to CASSLGREGDTQYF.

Remarks on this clone: Distinct nucleotide sequences in the sample also encode this CDR3. J is TRBJ1-1 and V is TRBV29-1; 7 bases map to TRBD1. Trimming at V came to 3 bases and at J to 5 bases, leaving 9 bases not matched to a gene. The CDR3 contains 14 residues. Germline CDR1 reads SQVTM; CDR2 reads ANQGSEA. The CDR3, as DNA: TGCAGCGTTGAGGTTAGGACAGGAAGGACTGAAGCTTTCTTT. It yields the protein CSVEVRTGRTEAFF.

This clone was seen only once. The gene calls are TRBV4-2 and TRBJ2-7; D uncertain. The CDR3 is made up of 17 amino acids. CDR1 is LGHNA, CDR2 YNFKEQ, per germline. Trimming removed 1 base from V and 0 bases from J, with 16 bases in between. This CDR3 reads CASSQGLLAHHSYEQYF. For the CDR3, the DNA is TGTGCCAGCAGCCAAGGACTCTTGGCGCACCACTCCTACGAGCAGTACTTC.

The chain joins TRBV19 to TRBJ2-1, with D maybe TRBD1 (6 bases). Trimming shortened V by 9 bases and J by 1 base, and 10 bases separated the two germline ends. The germline CDR1 and CDR2 sequences are LNHDA and SQIVND (reference sequence). The CDR3 totals 13 residues. The chain's CDR3 is CASRDISYNEQFF. The CDR3 DNA reads TGTGCCAGCCGGGACATTTCCTACAATGAGCAGTTCTTC.

This clone was seen a single time. CDR3 coding DNA: TGTGCCAGCAGCTGGACAGGGAGAGAGACCCAGTACTTC. Translated: CASSWTGRETQYF. This sequence joins TRBV7-6 and TRBJ2-5; TRBD1 matches at 8 bases. The germline gives CDR1 SGHVS, CDR2 FNYEAQ. The CDR3 contains 13 residues. J gave up 4 bases and V 4 bases, and 2 bases lay outside the gene matches. Together with reference TRBV7-6 and TRBJ2-5, the CDR3 gives the full variable domain: GAGVSQSPRYKVTKRGQDVALRCDPISGHVSLYWYRQALGQGPEFLTYFNYEAQQDKSGLPNDRFSAERPEGSISTLTIQRTEQRDSAMYRCASSWTGRETQYFGPGTRLLVL.

This chain links TRBV6-7 with TRBJ1-6, with a weak D call TRBD1 (6 bases). TRBV6-7 is flagged as an ORF with uncertain function. The CDR3 has 15 amino acids. Between the trimmed V and J ends, which lost 8 bases and 8 bases, there was a span of 19 bases. This CDR3 reads CASPKQQGEDSPLHF. CDR3 DNA sequence: TGTGCCAGCCCGAAACAACAGGGAGAGGATTCACCCCTCCACTTT.

The genes are TRBV19 and TRBJ2-1, with a weak D call TRBD1 (5 bases). The CDR3 covers 14 residues. V dropped 1 base and J dropped 8 bases, with 12 bases sitting between them. CDR1 is LNHDA and CDR2 is SQIVND in the germline V gene (reference sequence). CDR3 protein: CASSIVARVDEQFF. For the CDR3, the DNA is TGTGCCAGTAGTATAGTAGCCAGGGTGGATGAGCAGTTCTTC.

The CDR3 DNA is TGTGCCAGCAGCGTAACACTCCCTAGCGGGGGGGCTTCCGGGGAGCTGTTTTTT. As protein: CASSVTLPSGGASGELFF. The chain links TRBV9 to TRBJ2-2, with 12 bases that match TRBD2. The CDR3 totals 18 residues. V shed 1 base and J 6 bases; nucleotides not matched to a gene: 10. The germline CDR1 and CDR2 sequences are SGDLS and YYNGEE.

The chain has TRBV6-5 and TRBJ2-1; unclear D gene. The germline V gene has CDR1 MNHEY and CDR2 SVGAGI. The CDR3 sequence is 11 residues long. The V gene lost 2 bases and the J gene lost 9 bases, with 5 bases spanning the gap. For the CDR3, the DNA is TGTGCCAGCAGTTACGGCCGTGAGCAGTTCTTC. This encodes CASSYGREQFF.

V and J are TRBV19 and TRBJ2-5, with TRBD2 identical over 7 bases. The trim removed 5 bases at V and 2 bases at J, leaving 5 bases unmatched. CDR3 length: 14 residues. The germline CDR1 and CDR2 sequences are LNHDA and SQIVND (reference sequence). CDR3: CASSPRTRQETQYF. In DNA, the CDR3 is TGTGCCAGTAGTCCCAGGACTAGACAAGAGACCCAGTACTTC.

The V gene is TRBV6-1, the J gene TRBJ1-1; the D gene is possibly TRBD1 (6 bases). CDR1 is MNHNS, CDR2 SASEGT, per germline. The CDR3 sequence is 14 residues long. Trimming took 6 bases from V and 1 from J, leaving 12 bases between them. CDR3 loop: CASRKTGSNTEAFF. CDR3 bases: TGTGCCAGCAGAAAAACAGGGTCGAACACTGAAGCTTTCTTT.